The clone carrying this T cell receptor (beta chain) came up once. Its cognate antigen is unknown. The sample is drawn from a study of CD8+CD57+ T cells in acquired aplastic anemia. Background on the study: Sorted CD4+ and CD8+ cells gave a mean 3.2 ug DNA, range roughly 0.2 to 27.4 ug. Study-level points and caveats: The number of CD8+ CDR3 sequences shared by patients and controls was approximately 28.

Genomic DNA was employed as the template in profiling TCR beta VDJ and CDR3. TCRdb recomputed calls from the reads with MiXCR, one row per CDR3 protein. The sample lists about 180,000 distinct CDR3 sequences, nearly 50% occurring once. Sequenced patients had shown CD8+CD57+ cell expansion by flow cytometry. Patient blood was sampled before any therapy had been received. V shed 5 bases and J 4 bases; nucleotides not matched to a gene: 9. This CDR3 has 16 amino acids. Germline V gene data show CDR1 as ENHRY and CDR2 as SYGVKD. Sequenced input: sorted CD4+, CD8+, or CD8+CD57+ T cells (not recorded which) from PBMCs. The receptor's source is a human donor with aplastic anemia. The rearrangement uses TRBV10-3 and TRBJ2-2; 8 bases fit TRBD1. The CDR3, as DNA: TGTGCCATCAGTTCTCCGGGACAGGCGGTCACCGGGGAGCTGTTTTTT. Its protein is CAISSPGQAVTGELFF.